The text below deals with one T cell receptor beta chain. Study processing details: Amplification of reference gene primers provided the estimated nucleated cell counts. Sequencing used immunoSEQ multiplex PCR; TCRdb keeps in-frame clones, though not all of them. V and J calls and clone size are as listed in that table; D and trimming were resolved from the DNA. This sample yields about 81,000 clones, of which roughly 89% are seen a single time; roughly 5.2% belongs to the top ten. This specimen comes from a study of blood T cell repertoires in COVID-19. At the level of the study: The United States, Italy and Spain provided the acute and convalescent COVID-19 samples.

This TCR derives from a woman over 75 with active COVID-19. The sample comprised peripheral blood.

The CDR3 loop reads CASSLVPARTGNTEAFF. Written as DNA, the CDR3 is TGCGCCAGCAGCTTGGTTCCGGCCCGGACAGGGAACACTGAAGCTTTCTTT. The rearrangement joins TRBV5-1 to TRBJ1-1, with 7 bases lining up with TRBD1. Germline V lookup: CDR1 SGHRS, CDR2 YFSETQ. The CDR3 totals 17 residues. The V gene end was trimmed by 0 bases and the J gene end by 1 base; junction bases not matched to a gene: 9.